These 18 T cell receptor beta chains came from one sample sequenced in a study of CD8+ T cells in alopecia areata. The authors extracted RNA and reverse transcribed it into cDNA as the sequencing template. Method: immunoSEQ multiplex PCR; TCRdb's copy keeps in-frame clones and lacks some. This table has about 150,000 clones, approximately 87% appearing once. The sample in question was CD8+ T cells sorted from blood, obtained at week 0. The receptor source for this set is a human donor with alopecia areata.

The V and J genes are TRBV6-5 and TRBJ2-7, with 10 nucleotides matching TRBD1. This CDR3 is built from 14 residues. The J segment lost 4 bases and the V segment lost 2 bases, leaving 2 bases of the junction unmatched. Germline CDR1 reads MNHEY; CDR2 reads SVGAGI. The CDR3 sequence: CASSYGTGEYEQYF. CDR3 coding DNA: TGTGCCAGCAGTTACGGGACAGGGGAGTACGAGCAGTACTTC.

The chain employs TRBV9 and TRBJ2-5; TRBD1 matches 11 bases. This CDR3 region has 16 residues. With V trimmed by 3 bases and J by 5 bases, 9 bases remained unmatched. Per germline, CDR1 SGDLS and CDR2 YYNGEE. The CDR3, as DNA: TGTGCCAGCAGCGCCGGGACAGGGGGTCGTGGGGAGACCCAGTACTTC. The encoded protein is CASSAGTGGRGETQYF. Full variable domain (outside the CDR3, taken from reference TRBV9 and TRBJ2-5): DSGVTQTPKHLITATGQRVTLRCSPRSGDLSVYWYQQSLDQGLQFLIQYYNGEERAKGNILERFSAQQFPDLHSELNLSSLELGDSALYFCASSAGTGGRGETQYFGPGTRLLVL.

This chain joins TRBV7-9 and TRBJ2-1, with 7 bases lining up with TRBD1. Germline CDR1 reads SEHNR; CDR2 reads FQNEAQ (reference sequence). This CDR3 contains 11 residues. With V trimmed by 6 bases and J by 13 bases, 6 bases remained unmatched. The CDR3 is CASRRRDRQFF. CDR3 DNA sequence: TGTGCCAGCAGACGCCGGGACAGACAGTTCTTC.

The chain employs TRBV6-6 and TRBJ2-2; D is unresolved. CDR1 is MNHNY, CDR2 SVGAGI, per germline (reference sequence). Between the trimmed V and J ends, which lost 0 bases and 6 bases, there was a span of 11 bases. The CDR3 has 15 amino acids. The DNA for the CDR3 is TGTGCCAGCAGTTACTCGATGGGTAAAGCCGGGGAGCTGTTTTTT. Translation gives CASSYSMGKAGELFF.

The chain has TRBV27 and TRBJ2-7; 11 bases are a match to TRBD2. From germline, CDR1 is MNHEY and CDR2 SMNVEV (reference sequence). The junction had 2 bases not matched to a gene; V was cut back by 4 bases and J by 3 bases. The CDR3 spans 14 residues. DNA of the CDR3: TGTGCCAGCAGTTCCGGGACTAGCGGCTACGAGCAGTACTTC. Translation gives CASSSGTSGYEQYF.

The chain carries TRBV6-5 and TRBJ1-5; 7 nucleotides line up with TRBD1. Germline V gives CDR1 MNHEY, CDR2 SVGAGI. The length of the CDR3 is 12 residues. The CDR3 reads CGTGQPNQPQHF. The DNA of the CDR3 is TGTGGAACGGGACAGCCGAATCAGCCCCAGCATTTT.

Only one count was recorded for this clone. CDR3 nucleotide sequence: TGTGCCAGCACCGGGACAGGGAAAATTACCGGGGAGCTGTTTTTT. It yields the protein CASTGTGKITGELFF. J is TRBJ2-2 and V is TRBV9, with 9 bases lining up with TRBD1. The ends lost 6 bases at V and 5 bases at J; junction bases unmatched: 8. The germline CDR1 and CDR2 sequences are SGDLS and YYNGEE. The CDR3 is 15 amino acids.

This clone came up once. The chain carries TRBV11-2 and TRBJ2-7; 7 bases are shared with TRBD2. V shed 2 bases and J 1 base; nucleotides not matched to a gene: 2. The CDR3 runs 14 residues. Germline loops: CDR1 SGHAT, CDR2 FQNNGV. CDR3 in amino acids: CASSLLGGSYEQYF. The CDR3 DNA sequence: TGTGCCAGCAGCTTATTGGGGGGGTCCTACGAGCAGTACTTC.

The CDR3 DNA reads as TGTGCCAGCAGCACCGGGACGAGGAATGAAAAACTGTTTTTT. Encoded protein: CASSTGTRNEKLFF. The chain employs TRBV9 and TRBJ1-4; D is possibly TRBD1 (5 bases). CDR3 length equals 14 residues. Germline-derived CDR1 and CDR2 are SGDLS and YYNGEE. The ends were cut back, 4 bases at V and 5 bases at J, with 12 bases in the middle.

The table lists this clone with a count of one. The rearrangement links TRBV18 to TRBJ2-1; D call uncertain. The CDR3 loop spans 11 amino acids. Germline V CDR1 and CDR2: KGHSH, LQKENI. V was clipped by 3 bases and J by 5 bases, with 2 bases between them. CDR3 nucleotides: TGTGCCAGCTCACCGGACAATGAGCAGTTCTTC. Residues: CASSPDNEQFF.

The rearrangement uses TRBV19 and TRBJ2-1; weak D call: TRBD2 (6 bases). V gave up 7 bases and J gave up 4 bases, with 11 bases separating them. Germline CDR1 and CDR2: LNHDA and SQIVND (reference sequence). The CDR3 consists of 13 residues. The CDR3 is CASMGGGYNEQFF. The CDR3, as DNA: TGTGCCAGTATGGGAGGAGGGTACAATGAGCAGTTCTTC. The full variable domain, completed using reference TRBV19 and TRBJ2-1, is DGGITQSPKYLFRKEGQNVTLSCEQNLNHDAMYWYRQDPGQGLRLIYYSQIVNDFQKGDIAEGYSVSREKKESFPLTVTSAQKNPTAFYLCASMGGGYNEQFFGPGTRLTVL.

The gene calls are TRBV6-5 and TRBJ2-1; TRBD2 matches 7 bases. CDR3 length: 15 residues. With 8 bases clipped from V and 1 base from J, the junction kept 8 bases outside the gene matches. Germline values: CDR1 MNHEY, CDR2 SVGAGI. The CDR3 nucleotides read TGTGCCAGCGGTTCGGGGGAGGGATCCTACAATGAGCAGTTCTTC. Its translation: CASGSGEGSYNEQFF.

The rearrangement links TRBV6-5 to TRBJ2-2; maybe TRBD1 (5 bases). The CDR3 covers 15 residues. The V gene's germline CDR1 is MNHEY and CDR2 SVGAGI. V was clipped by 0 bases and J by 5 bases, with 10 bases between them. The CDR3 spells CASSYSMDTTGELFF. The DNA for the CDR3 is TGTGCCAGCAGTTACTCGATGGACACTACCGGGGAGCTGTTTTTT.

This clone came up once. J is TRBJ2-2 and V is TRBV29-1; D possibly matches TRBD1 or TRBD2 (5 bases each). The length of the CDR3 is 13 residues. Trimming removed 7 bases from V and 4 bases from J, with 13 bases in between. Germline CDR1 and CDR2: SQVTM and ANQGSEA. The CDR3 bases are TGCAGCGCCAGGGACGGTGCCACCGGGGAGCTGTTTTTT. This sequence encodes CSARDGATGELFF.

This rearrangement joins TRBV4-1 to TRBJ1-1; D is perhaps TRBD1 (5 bases). Per germline, CDR1 MGHRA and CDR2 YSYEKL. The length of the CDR3 is 14 residues. Deletions cut 4 bases from V and 6 bases from J, with 15 bases between. The chain's CDR3 is CASSPRMGHPEAFF. The CDR3 DNA is TGCGCCAGCAGCCCTCGGATGGGGCACCCTGAAGCTTTCTTT.

This sequence joins TRBV7-8 and TRBJ1-2; tentatively, D is TRBD1 (5 bases). Trimming removed 2 bases from V and 2 bases from J, with 9 bases in between. From germline, CDR1 is SGHVS and CDR2 FQNEAQ. The CDR3 is 14 residues long. The CDR3 bases are TGTGCCAGCAGCTTACCCGGGGGGAACTATGGCTACACCTTC. Protein product: CASSLPGGNYGYTF.

This rearrangement joins TRBV13 to TRBJ2-2; no reliable D call. V lost 1 base to trimming and J lost 3 bases, with 0 bases between them. Per the germline V gene, CDR1 is PRHDT and CDR2 is FYEKMQ (reference sequence). The CDR3 runs to 12 residues. The CDR3 bases are TGTGCCAGCAGCTTAGACACCGGGGAGCTGTTTTTT. Translating it yields CASSLDTGELFF. The whole variable domain, remainder taken from reference TRBV13 and TRBJ2-2, is AAGVIQSPRHLIKEKRETATLKCYPIPRHDTVYWYQQGPGQDPQFLISFYEKMQSDKGSIPDRFSAQQFSDYHSELNMSSLELGDSALYFCASSLDTGELFFGEGSRLTVL.

V usage is TRBV4-1 and J usage is TRBJ2-1; D call uncertain. Per the germline V gene, CDR1 is MGHRA and CDR2 is YSYEKL. Trimming cost V 0 bases and J 8 bases, with 8 bases left between them. The CDR3 spans 13 residues. The CDR3 loop is CASSQERPDEQFF. In DNA, the CDR3 is TGCGCCAGCAGCCAAGAGAGGCCTGATGAGCAGTTCTTC.